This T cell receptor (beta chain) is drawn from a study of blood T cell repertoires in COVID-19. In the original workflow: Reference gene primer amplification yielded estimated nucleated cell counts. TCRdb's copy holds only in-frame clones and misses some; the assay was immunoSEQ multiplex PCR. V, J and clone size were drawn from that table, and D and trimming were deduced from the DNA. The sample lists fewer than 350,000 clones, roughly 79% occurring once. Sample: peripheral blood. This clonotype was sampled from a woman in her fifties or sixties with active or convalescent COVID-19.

The CDR3: CASSESPPGQGGYTF. The DNA of the CDR3 is TGTGCCAGCAGTGAAAGCCCTCCGGGACAGGGAGGCTACACCTTC. The rearrangement joins TRBV2 to TRBJ1-2; 9 bases are a match to TRBD1. Germline CDR1 reads SNHLY; CDR2 reads FYNNEI. The CDR3 has 15 amino acids. Trimming cost V 2 bases and J 8 bases; bases outside gene matches: 9.